Listed here are 25 T cell receptor beta chains from one sample, sequenced in a study of CD8 T cells in Susac syndrome. Random hexamers were used to reverse transcribe an amount of about 0.45 to 1 ug RNA. TCRdb re-called the immunoSEQ multiplex PCR reads through MiXCR, storing one row per CDR3 protein. The sample consists of roughly 200,000 distinct CDR3 sequences, roughly 96% of them appearing once. Material for sequencing was CD4+ T cells from PBMCs. The receptor set was obtained from a human donor in good health.

The chain couples TRBV6-4 to TRBJ2-1; D is unclear. With 3 bases removed from V and 5 bases from J, the gap between germline ends came to 8 bases. The CDR3 is 13 residues long. The V gene's germline CDR1 is MRHNA and CDR2 SNTAGT. The CDR3 protein is CASSEGTDNEQFF. The DNA for the CDR3 is TGTGCCAGCAGTGAGGGCACAGACAATGAGCAGTTCTTC.

The chain employs TRBV7-2 and TRBJ1-1; D is possibly TRBD1 (6 bases). The CDR3 extends over 16 amino acids. Germline CDR1 SGHTA, CDR2 FQGNSA. Trimming cost V 3 bases and J 2 bases, with 16 bases left between them. CDR3 residues: CASSFSVGGANTEAFF. DNA for the CDR3: TGTGCCAGCAGCTTCTCGGTCGGGGGCGCTAACACTGAAGCTTTCTTT.

CDR3 DNA sequence: TGTGCCAGCAGCTTAGGAAATCTGGATACGCAGTATTTT. It is translated as CASSLGNLDTQYF. The chain employs TRBV11-2 and TRBJ2-3; D is undetermined. Trimming removed 1 base at V and 6 bases at J, with 8 bases between. The CDR3 is 13 residues long. CDR1 and CDR2 from the germline V gene are SGHAT and FQNNGV.

This rearrangement joins TRBV24-1 to TRBJ2-5, with 7 bases matching TRBD2. Germline V gives CDR1 KGHDR, CDR2 SFDVKD. The CDR3 is made up of 15 amino acids. Losses at the gene ends were 5 bases for V and 0 bases for J; bases not matched to a gene: 5. The CDR3 DNA reads TGTGCCACCAGTGGGGGGACTAAAAACCAAGAGACCCAGTACTTC. It specifies CATSGGTKNQETQYF.

The chain couples TRBV12-3 or TRBV12-4 to TRBJ2-6; a weak D match, TRBD1 (6 bases). V was cut by 7 bases and J by 0 bases, with 16 bases left in between. The CDR3 runs 17 residues. The CDR3 DNA sequence: TGTGCCAGCACCTTACGCGGACAGCACTCTGGGGCCAACGTCCTGACTTTC. This codes for CASTLRGQHSGANVLTF.

The chain couples TRBV29-1 to TRBJ2-1; D gene uncertain. The germline CDR1 and CDR2 sequences are SQVTM and ANQGSEA. Trimming took off 6 bases at V and 0 bases at J, with 9 bases between the two ends. The CDR3 length is 13 residues. The CDR3 nucleotides read TGCAGCGTCCTGCGCAGCTCCTACAATGAGCAGTTCTTC. Its translation: CSVLRSSYNEQFF.

The rearrangement links TRBV4-3 to TRBJ1-5; D not certain. CDR1 is LGHNA, CDR2 YSLEER, per germline. Between the trimmed V and J ends, which lost 0 bases and 6 bases, there was a span of 6 bases. This CDR3 has 13 residues. The CDR3 region is CASSQDSSQPQHF. DNA for the CDR3: TGCGCCAGCAGCCAAGATAGTAGTCAGCCCCAGCATTTT.

This chain joins TRBV4-3 and TRBJ2-7; D is uncertain. V lost 1 base to trimming and J lost 2 bases, with 12 bases between them. Germline V lookup: CDR1 LGHNA, CDR2 YSLEER. The CDR3 contains 15 residues. As DNA, the CDR3 is TGCGCCAGCAGCCAAGTCGGATCGGTGACCTACGAGCAGTACTTC. It is translated as CASSQVGSVTYEQYF.

The V call is TRBV6-2 or TRBV6-3, the J call TRBJ2-7; D is possibly TRBD2 (6 bases). V lost 5 bases and J 6 bases, leaving 14 bases between the germline ends. The CDR3 is 13 residues long. Germline CDR1 reads MNHEY; CDR2 reads SVGEGT. This CDR3 is CASSPATRAEQYF. DNA of the CDR3: TGTGCCAGCAGTCCCGCGACTAGAGCCGAGCAGTACTTC.

The J gene is TRBJ2-6, the V gene TRBV9, with D perhaps matching TRBD1 (6 bases). CDR1 SGDLS and CDR2 YYNGEE come from the germline V gene. The V end lost 2 bases, the J end lost 3 bases, and 9 bases lay between the germline ends. The CDR3 has 15 amino acids. The CDR3 reads CASSVQGRGANVLTF. As DNA, the CDR3 is TGTGCCAGCAGCGTCCAGGGGCGTGGGGCCAACGTCCTGACTTTC.

The rearrangement joins TRBV29-1 to TRBJ2-7; unclear D gene. Germline lookup yields CDR1 SQVTM and CDR2 ANQGSEA. V was cut by 4 bases and J by 4 bases, with 17 bases left in between. The CDR3 contains 14 residues. This CDR3 is CSVVKAAELYEQYF. CDR3 bases: TGCAGCGTTGTAAAGGCAGCCGAATTATACGAGCAGTACTTC.

The V gene is TRBV7-9, the J gene TRBJ2-7; TRBD2 matches 12 bases. Germline CDR1 SEHNR, CDR2 FQNEAQ (reference sequence). Unmatched junction bases numbered 6, after V lost 4 bases and J lost 8 bases. The CDR3 is 14 residues long. Here the CDR3 reads CASSSTTSGSQQYV. The CDR3, as DNA: TGTGCCAGCAGCTCCACGACTAGCGGGAGTCAGCAGTACGTC.

The J gene is TRBJ1-2, the V gene TRBV11-2; D unclear. Germline CDR1 is SGHAT and CDR2 is FQNNGV. The CDR3 totals 13 residues. The V and J ends lost 3 bases and 7 bases respectively, with 12 bases between them. CDR3 region: CASSLVALGGYTF. Here the CDR3 DNA reads TGTGCCAGCAGCTTGGTGGCTCTGGGTGGCTACACCTTC.

The chain uses TRBV12-3 or TRBV12-4 and TRBJ1-4; maybe TRBD1 (6 bases). V was cut by 3 bases and J by 6 bases, with 11 bases left in between. CDR3 length: 14 residues. CDR3 nucleotide sequence: TGTGCCAGCAGTTTGGGGGACAACTATGAAAAACTGTTTTTT. Translating gives CASSLGDNYEKLFF.

V gene TRBV7-6 combines with J gene TRBJ1-4; D gene unclear. The V gene lost 1 base and the J gene lost 4 bases, with 10 bases spanning the gap. The germline gives CDR1 SGHVS, CDR2 FNYEAQ. This CDR3 region has 15 residues. CDR3 residues: CASSLVADRNEKLFF. The CDR3 region has the DNA TGTGCCAGCAGCTTAGTCGCGGACCGTAATGAAAAACTGTTTTTT.

This rearrangement joins TRBV20-1 to TRBJ2-1; 10 nucleotides agree with TRBD2. Germline CDR1 DFQATT, CDR2 SNEGSKA (reference sequence). The CDR3 is 15 amino acids. V was pared by 4 bases and J by 2 bases, with 5 bases of the junction left unmatched. The CDR3 loop reads CSATASGSPYNEQFF. The CDR3 region has the DNA TGCAGTGCTACAGCTAGCGGGAGCCCCTACAATGAGCAGTTCTTC.

This sequence joins TRBV5-4 and TRBJ1-1; D is perhaps TRBD1 (6 bases). Between the trimmed V and J ends, which lost 0 bases and 11 bases, there was a span of 14 bases. Germline V gene sequence: CDR1 SGHNT, CDR2 YYREEE (reference sequence). The CDR3 loop spans 13 amino acids. CDR3 DNA sequence: TGTGCCAGCAGCTTGGGTTCGACAGGTCGGGCTTTCTTT. Its protein product is CASSLGSTGRAFF.

The chain carries TRBV20-1 and TRBJ1-1; D uncertain. CDR1 is DFQATT, CDR2 SNEGSKA, per germline (reference sequence). The CDR3 totals 12 residues. The V end was cut by 6 bases, the J end by 1 base, with 9 bases between. The CDR3 here is CSAPDGNTEAFF. The CDR3, as DNA: TGCAGTGCCCCGGACGGGAACACTGAAGCTTTCTTT.

J is TRBJ2-5 and V is TRBV28; D remains ambiguous. The CDR3 is made up of 14 amino acids. The V end was cut by 4 bases, the J end by 3 bases, with 12 bases between. Germline CDR1 MDHEN, CDR2 SYDVKM. The CDR3 DNA is TGTGCCAGCAGTTCCCCAGATGGGAAAGAGACCCAGTACTTC. It translates to CASSSPDGKETQYF.

The chain carries TRBV30 and TRBJ2-2; the D call may be TRBD1 or TRBD2 (5 bases each). The V end lost 3 bases, the J end lost 5 bases, and 10 bases lay between the germline ends. The CDR3 runs to 13 residues. Germline V gene sequence: CDR1 GTSNPN, CDR2 SVGIG (reference sequence). The CDR3 DNA sequence: TGTGCCTGGAGATTTGGGGGAACCGGGGAGCTGTTTTTT. It encodes CAWRFGGTGELFF.

This clonotype was detected once. The CDR3 DNA reads TGCAGTGCTAGAGATTGGCGGGGTATGAATTCACCCCTCCACTTT. Amino acid sequence: CSARDWRGMNSPLHF. This chain connects TRBV20-1 to TRBJ1-6; the D is unclear. There are 15 residues in the CDR3. The V gene lost 0 bases and the J gene lost 7 bases, with 13 bases spanning the gap. Germline loops: CDR1 DFQATT, CDR2 SNEGSKA (reference sequence).

The V and J genes are TRBV5-1 and TRBJ2-7, with 11 bases lining up with TRBD1. The germline gives CDR1 SGHRS, CDR2 YFSETQ. Unmatched junction bases numbered 9, after V lost 4 bases and J lost 0 bases. The CDR3 is 17 residues long. The CDR3 here is CASSDGTGGGYSYEQYF. As DNA, the CDR3 is TGCGCCAGCAGCGACGGGACAGGGGGTGGTTACTCCTACGAGCAGTACTTC.

The CDR3 loop is CSVEDGGSRAEKLFF. In nucleotides, the CDR3 is TGCAGCGTTGAAGACGGTGGATCCCGGGCTGAAAAACTGTTTTTT. This chain uses TRBV29-1 with TRBJ1-4; D unresolved. The length of the CDR3 is 15 residues. CDR1 SQVTM and CDR2 ANQGSEA come from the germline V gene. The V gene lost 0 bases and the J gene lost 7 bases, with 15 bases spanning the gap.

The CDR3 nucleotides are TGTGCCACCACCCGGGACAGGGGGCTTACTGAAGCTTTCTTT. This codes for CATTRDRGLTEAFF. The chain is built from TRBV15 and TRBJ1-1; 12 bases map to TRBD1. CDR1 is LNHNV and CDR2 is YYDKDF in the germline V gene (reference sequence). The CDR3 is made up of 14 amino acids. V trimming: 7 bases; J trimming: 5 bases; junction bases outside the gene matches: 5.

The V and J genes are TRBV25-1 and TRBJ1-1; D is unclear. CDR1 is MGHDK, CDR2 SYGVNS, per germline. V shed 6 bases and J shed 7 bases, with 15 bases lying between them. The CDR3 is 13 amino acids. The CDR3 protein is CASRVADHLEAFF. CDR3 DNA: TGTGCCAGCAGGGTAGCGGACCACCTTGAAGCTTTCTTT.